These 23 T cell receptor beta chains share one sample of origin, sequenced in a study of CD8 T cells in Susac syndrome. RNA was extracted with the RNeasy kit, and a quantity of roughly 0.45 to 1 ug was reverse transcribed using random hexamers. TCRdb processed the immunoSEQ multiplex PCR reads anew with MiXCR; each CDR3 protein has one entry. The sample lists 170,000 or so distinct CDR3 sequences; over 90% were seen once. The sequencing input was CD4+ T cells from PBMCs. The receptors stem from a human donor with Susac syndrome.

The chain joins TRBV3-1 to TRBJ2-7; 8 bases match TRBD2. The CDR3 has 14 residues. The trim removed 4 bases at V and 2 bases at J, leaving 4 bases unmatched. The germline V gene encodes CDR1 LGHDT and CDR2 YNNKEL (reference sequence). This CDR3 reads CASSPSGPTYEQYF. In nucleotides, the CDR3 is TGTGCCAGCAGCCCTAGCGGGCCTACCTACGAGCAGTACTTC.

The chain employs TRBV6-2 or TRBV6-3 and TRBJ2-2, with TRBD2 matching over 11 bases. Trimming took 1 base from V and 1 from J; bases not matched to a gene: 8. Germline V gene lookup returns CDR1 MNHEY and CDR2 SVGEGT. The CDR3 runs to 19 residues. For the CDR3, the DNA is TGTGCCAGCAGTTACTTAGGGACTAGCGGAACGATGAACACCGGGGAGCTGTTTTTT. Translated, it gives CASSYLGTSGTMNTGELFF.

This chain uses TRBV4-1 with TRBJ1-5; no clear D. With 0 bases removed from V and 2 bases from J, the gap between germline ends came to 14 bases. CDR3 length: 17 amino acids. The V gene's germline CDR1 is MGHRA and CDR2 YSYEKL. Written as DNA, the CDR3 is TGCGCCAGCAGCCAAGATCCAGTTGGAGGTGGCAATCAGCCCCAGCATTTT. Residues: CASSQDPVGGGNQPQHF.

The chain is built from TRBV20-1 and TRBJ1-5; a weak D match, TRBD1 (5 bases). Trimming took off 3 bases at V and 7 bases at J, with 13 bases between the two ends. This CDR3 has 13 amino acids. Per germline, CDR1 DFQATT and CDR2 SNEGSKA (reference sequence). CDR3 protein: CSASGLGVQPQHF. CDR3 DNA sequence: TGCAGTGCTAGTGGGTTGGGGGTCCAGCCCCAGCATTTT.

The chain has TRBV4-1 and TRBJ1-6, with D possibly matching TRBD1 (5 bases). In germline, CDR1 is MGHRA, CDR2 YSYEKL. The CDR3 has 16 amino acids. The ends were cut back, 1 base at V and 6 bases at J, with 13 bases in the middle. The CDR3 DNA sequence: TGCGCCAGCAGCCAAGTCCAGGGAAATAGTAATTCACCCCTCCACTTT. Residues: CASSQVQGNSNSPLHF.

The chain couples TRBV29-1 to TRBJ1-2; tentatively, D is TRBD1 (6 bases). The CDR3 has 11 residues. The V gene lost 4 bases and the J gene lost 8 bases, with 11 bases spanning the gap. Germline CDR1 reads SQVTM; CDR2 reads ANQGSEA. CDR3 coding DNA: TGCAGCGTTGCCCAGGGGATCGGCTACACCTTC. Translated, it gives CSVAQGIGYTF. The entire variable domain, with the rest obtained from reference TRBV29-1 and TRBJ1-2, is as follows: SAVISQKPSRDICQRGTSLTIQCQVDSQVTMMFWYRQQPGQSLTLIATANQGSEATYESGFVIDKFPISRPNLTFSTLTVSNMSPEDSSIYLCSVAQGIGYTFGSGTRLTVV.

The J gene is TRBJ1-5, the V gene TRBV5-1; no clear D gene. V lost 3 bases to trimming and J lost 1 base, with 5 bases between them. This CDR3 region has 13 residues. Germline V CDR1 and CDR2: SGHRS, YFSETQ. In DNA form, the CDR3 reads TGCGCCAGCAGCTCGGACAGCAATCAGCCCCAGCATTTT. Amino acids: CASSSDSNQPQHF.

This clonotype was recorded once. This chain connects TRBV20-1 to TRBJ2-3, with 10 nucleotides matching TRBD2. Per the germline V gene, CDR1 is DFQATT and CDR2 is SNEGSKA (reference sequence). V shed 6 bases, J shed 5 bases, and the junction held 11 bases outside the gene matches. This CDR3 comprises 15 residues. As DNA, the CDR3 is TGCAGTGCAGGTGGACTAGCGGTAAGGGGAGATACGCAGTATTTT. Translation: CSAGGLAVRGDTQYF.

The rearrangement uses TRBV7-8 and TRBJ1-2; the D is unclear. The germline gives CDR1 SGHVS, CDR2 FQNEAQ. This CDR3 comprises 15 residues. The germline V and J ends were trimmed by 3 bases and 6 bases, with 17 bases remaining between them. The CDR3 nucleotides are TGTGCCAGCAGCTTTAAAGGGAAATGGACGGATGGCTACACCTTC. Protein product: CASSFKGKWTDGYTF.

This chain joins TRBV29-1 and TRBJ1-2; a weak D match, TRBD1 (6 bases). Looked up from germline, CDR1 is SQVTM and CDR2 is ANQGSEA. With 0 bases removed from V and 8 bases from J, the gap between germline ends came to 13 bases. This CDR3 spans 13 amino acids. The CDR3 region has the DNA TGCAGCGTTGAAGACCCACAGGGCGGGGGCTACACCTTC. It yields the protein CSVEDPQGGGYTF.

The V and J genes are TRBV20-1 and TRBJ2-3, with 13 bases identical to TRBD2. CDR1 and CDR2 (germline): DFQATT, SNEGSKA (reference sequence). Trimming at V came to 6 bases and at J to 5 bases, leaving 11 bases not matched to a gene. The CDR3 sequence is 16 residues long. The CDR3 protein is CSASGTSGIKQDTQYF. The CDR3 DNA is TGCAGTGCGTCCGGGACTAGCGGGATAAAGCAAGATACGCAGTATTTT.

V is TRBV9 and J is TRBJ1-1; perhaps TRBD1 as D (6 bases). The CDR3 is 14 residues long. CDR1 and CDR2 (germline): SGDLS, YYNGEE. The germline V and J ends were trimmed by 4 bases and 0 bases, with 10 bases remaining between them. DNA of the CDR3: TGTGCCAGCAGCCAGGGGAACATGAACACTGAAGCTTTCTTT. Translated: CASSQGNMNTEAFF. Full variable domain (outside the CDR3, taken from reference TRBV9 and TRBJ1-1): DSGVTQTPKHLITATGQRVTLRCSPRSGDLSVYWYQQSLDQGLQFLIQYYNGEERAKGNILERFSAQQFPDLHSELNLSSLELGDSALYFCASSQGNMNTEAFFGQGTRLTVV.

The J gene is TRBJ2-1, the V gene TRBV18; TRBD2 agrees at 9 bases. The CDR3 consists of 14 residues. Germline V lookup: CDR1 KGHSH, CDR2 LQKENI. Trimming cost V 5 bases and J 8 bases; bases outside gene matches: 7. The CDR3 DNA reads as TGTGCCAGCTCATCGGGACAGCGGGGGGATGAGCAGTTCTTC. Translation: CASSSGQRGDEQFF.

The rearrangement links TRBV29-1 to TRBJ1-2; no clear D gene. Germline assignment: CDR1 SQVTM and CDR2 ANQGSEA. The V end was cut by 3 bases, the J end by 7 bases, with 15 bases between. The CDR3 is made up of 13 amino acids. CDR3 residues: CSVEGHEVGGYTF. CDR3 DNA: TGCAGCGTTGAGGGCCATGAAGTGGGTGGCTACACCTTC.

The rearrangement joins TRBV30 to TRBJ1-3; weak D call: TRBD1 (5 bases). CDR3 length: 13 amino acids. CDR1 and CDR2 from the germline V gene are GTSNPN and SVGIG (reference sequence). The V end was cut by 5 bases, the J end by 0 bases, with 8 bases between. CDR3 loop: CAWLGVSGNTIYF. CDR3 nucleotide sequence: TGTGCCTGGTTAGGGGTCTCTGGAAACACCATATATTTT.

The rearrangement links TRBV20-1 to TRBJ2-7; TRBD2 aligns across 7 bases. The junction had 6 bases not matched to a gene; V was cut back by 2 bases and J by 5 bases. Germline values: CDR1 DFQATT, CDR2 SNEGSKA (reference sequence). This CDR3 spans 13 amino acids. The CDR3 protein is CSARSAGRHEQYF. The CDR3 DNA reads TGCAGTGCTAGATCAGCGGGGAGGCACGAGCAGTACTTC.

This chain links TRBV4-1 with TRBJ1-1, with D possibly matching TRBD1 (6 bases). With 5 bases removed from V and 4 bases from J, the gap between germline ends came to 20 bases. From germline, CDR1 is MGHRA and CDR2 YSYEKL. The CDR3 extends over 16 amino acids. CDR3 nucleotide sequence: TGCGCCAGCAGCTCGGGGCTGGGGGCGGGAGGCACTGAAGCTTTCTTT. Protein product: CASSSGLGAGGTEAFF.

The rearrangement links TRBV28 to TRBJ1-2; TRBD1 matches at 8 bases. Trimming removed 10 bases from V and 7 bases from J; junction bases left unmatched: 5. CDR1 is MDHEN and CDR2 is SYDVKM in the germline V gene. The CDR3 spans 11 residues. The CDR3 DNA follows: TGTGCCATCCAGGGGGCATTTGGCTACACCTTC. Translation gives CAIQGAFGYTF.

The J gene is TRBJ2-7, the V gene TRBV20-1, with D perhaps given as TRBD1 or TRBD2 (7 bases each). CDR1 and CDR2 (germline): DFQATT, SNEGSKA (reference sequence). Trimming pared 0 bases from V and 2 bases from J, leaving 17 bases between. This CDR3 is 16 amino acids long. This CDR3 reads CSARDVEGAGAYEQYF. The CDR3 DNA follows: TGCAGTGCTAGAGATGTCGAGGGGGCGGGGGCCTACGAGCAGTACTTC.

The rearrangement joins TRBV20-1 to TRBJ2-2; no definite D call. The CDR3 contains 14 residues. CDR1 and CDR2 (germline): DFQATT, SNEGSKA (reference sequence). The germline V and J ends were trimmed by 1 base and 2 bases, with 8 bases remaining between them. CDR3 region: CSARGGYNTGELFF. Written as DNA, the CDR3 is TGCAGTGCTAGAGGCGGATATAACACCGGGGAGCTGTTTTTT.

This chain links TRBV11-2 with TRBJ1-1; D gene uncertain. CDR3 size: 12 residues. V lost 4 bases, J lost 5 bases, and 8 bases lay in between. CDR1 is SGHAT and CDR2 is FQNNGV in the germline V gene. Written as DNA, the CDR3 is TGTGCCAGCAGCTCAATGGGGACTGAAGCTTTCTTT. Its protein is CASSSMGTEAFF.

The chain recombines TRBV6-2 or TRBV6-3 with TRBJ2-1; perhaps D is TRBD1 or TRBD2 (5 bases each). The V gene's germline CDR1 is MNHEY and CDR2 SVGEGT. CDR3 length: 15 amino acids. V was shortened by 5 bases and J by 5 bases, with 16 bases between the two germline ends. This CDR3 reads CASSLDLGTHNEQFF. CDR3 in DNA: TGTGCCAGCAGTCTCGATTTGGGGACCCACAATGAGCAGTTCTTC.

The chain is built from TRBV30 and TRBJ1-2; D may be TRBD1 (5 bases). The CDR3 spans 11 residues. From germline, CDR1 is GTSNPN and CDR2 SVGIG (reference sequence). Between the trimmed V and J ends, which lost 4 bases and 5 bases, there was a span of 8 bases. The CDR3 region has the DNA TGTGCCTGGACAGAGGGGTATGGCTACACCTTC. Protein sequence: CAWTEGYGYTF.